One sample yielded the 2 T cell receptor beta chains listed below, sequenced in a study of CD8+CD57+ T cells in acquired aplastic anemia (dated by TCRdb to between 2017 and 2018). Sequencing used an Illumina HiSeq 2000. Genomic DNA was used as template for profiling of TCR beta VDJ combinations and CDR3 sequences. The raw public data were reprocessed by TCRdb itself: fastp quality trimming at Q25, MiXCR clonotype calling, in-frame beta chains only. Merged by CDR3 protein, the rows form single entries marked with the most common genes and DNA. For this sample the table gives about 180,000 distinct CDR3 sequences, of which 48% were detected only once. The ten largest account for roughly 13% of the sample. Patients chosen for sequencing had shown expansion of CD8+CD57+ cells by flow cytometry. Sequencing was carried out using sorted CD4+, CD8+, or CD8+CD57+ T cells (not recorded which) from PBMCs. The source of these receptors is a human donor with aplastic anemia.

Comment on this clonotype: A read error may explain this, as a much larger clone is one base away. The conserved final phenylalanine or tryptophan is absent from the CDR3, which likely points to a read error. This chain joins TRBV6-4 and TRBJ2-3, with 7 bases aligning to TRBD2. CDR1 MRHNA and CDR2 SNTAGT come from the germline V gene. The junction had 13 bases not matched to a gene; V was cut back by 9 bases and J by 7 bases. The length of the CDR3 is 14 residues. The chain's CDR3 is CASGLEANDNTQYL. The CDR3 DNA follows: TGTGCCAGTGGACTAGAAGCGAACGACAATACGCAGTATCTT.

This clonotype has more than one count but fewer than ten. The CDR3 reads CASSQERREAPGELFF. The CDR3 coding sequence is TGTGCCAGCAGCCAAGAAAGAAGGGAGGCTCCCGGGGAGCTGTTTTTT. The V call is TRBV4-2, the J call TRBJ2-2; tentatively, D is TRBD2 (6 bases). The CDR3 consists of 16 residues. The ends were cut back, 0 bases at V and 6 bases at J, with 14 bases in the middle. Germline V gene data show CDR1 as LGHNA and CDR2 as YNFKEQ.